The 21 T cell receptor beta chains below come from one sample, sequenced in a study of beta chain features in type 1 diabetes. Every isolated RNA sample was fully reverse transcribed, so sequencing captured expressed TCRB transcripts. Profiling relied on immunoSEQ multiplex PCR, and the TCRdb table lists in-frame clones only, not all of them. The sample includes 900,000 or so clones, 17% of them seen just once. Sequencing was performed on naive CD4+ T cells from blood. The receptors were gathered from a woman aged 18-29 years in good health.

The chain is built from TRBV28 and TRBJ2-7; 7 bases line up with TRBD1. The germline V gene has CDR1 MDHEN and CDR2 SYDVKM. The trim removed 6 bases at V and 4 bases at J, leaving 3 bases unmatched. The CDR3 runs to 12 residues. The DNA of the CDR3 is TGTGCCAGCAGGACAGGGAGATACGAGCAGTACTTC. Its protein product is CASRTGRYEQYF.

V gene TRBV6-6 combines with J gene TRBJ2-3; D could derive from TRBD1 or TRBD2 (5 bases each). Trimming pared 2 bases from V and 0 bases from J, leaving 9 bases between. CDR1 and CDR2 from the germline V gene are MNHNY and SVGAGI (reference sequence). This CDR3 is built from 15 residues. The CDR3 spells CASSYGGGSTDTQYF. The CDR3 nucleotides read TGTGCCAGCAGTTACGGTGGGGGAAGCACAGATACGCAGTATTTT.

The chain is built from TRBV7-9 and TRBJ2-7, with D maybe TRBD2 (6 bases). CDR1 is SEHNR and CDR2 is FQNEAQ in the germline V gene (reference sequence). V lost 5 bases to trimming and J lost 2 bases, with 16 bases between them. The CDR3 loop spans 15 amino acids. Written as DNA, the CDR3 is TGTGCCAGCAGCCCCGTCCGTAGCGGAACCTACGAGCAGTACTTC. Translation gives CASSPVRSGTYEQYF.

This clone showed up just a few times. The V call is TRBV19, the J call TRBJ1-5; no firm D call. V lost 7 bases, J lost 0 bases, and 22 bases lay in between. CDR3 length: 18 residues. Germline V CDR1 and CDR2: LNHDA, SQIVND (reference sequence). CDR3 nucleotide sequence: TGTGCCAGTACCCCCGGGGTTTTGGGATTGATTAGCAATCAGCCCCAGCATTTT. Protein product: CASTPGVLGLISNQPQHF.

This sequence joins TRBV11-2 and TRBJ2-3, with TRBD2 matching 8 bases. The V and J ends lost 1 base and 2 bases, in that order; junction bases with no gene match: 14. The V gene's germline CDR1 is SGHAT and CDR2 FQNNGV. CDR3 length: 19 amino acids. The CDR3 bases are TGTGCCAGCAGCTTAGCGATATCCCTTAGCGGGAAAAACACAGATACGCAGTATTTT. Amino acid sequence: CASSLAISLSGKNTDTQYF.

This clone was found a few times. The V and J genes are TRBV18 and TRBJ2-1; no firm D call. The V end lost 0 bases, the J end lost 0 bases, and 12 bases lay between the germline ends. This CDR3 is 17 amino acids long. Germline values: CDR1 KGHSH, CDR2 LQKENI. The CDR3 protein is CASSPPGASSSYNEQFF. The CDR3 DNA reads TGTGCCAGCTCACCACCGGGCGCTTCCAGCTCCTACAATGAGCAGTTCTTC.

This clone was observed a few times. The chain carries TRBV11-2 and TRBJ2-1; possible D gene TRBD2, 5 bases. Germline V gene sequence: CDR1 SGHAT, CDR2 FQNNGV. The CDR3 is made up of 13 amino acids. The ends were cut back, 7 bases at V and 8 bases at J, with 15 bases in the middle. CDR3 sequence: CASNTLDGDEQFF. CDR3 bases: TGTGCCAGCAACACCCTAGACGGGGATGAGCAGTTCTTC.

The table lists this clone with a few counts. The CDR3 spells CASMRTSGTYNEQFF. For the CDR3, the DNA is TGTGCCAGCATGAGGACTAGCGGGACCTACAATGAGCAGTTCTTC. This chain joins TRBV2 and TRBJ2-1, with 12 positions matching TRBD2. Germline V gene lookup returns CDR1 SNHLY and CDR2 FYNNEI. V shed 7 bases and J 2 bases; nucleotides not matched to a gene: 3. The CDR3 covers 15 residues.

The chain links TRBV5-6 to TRBJ1-1; D possibly corresponds to TRBD1 (6 bases). Trimming removed 0 bases from V and 8 bases from J, with 17 bases in between. The germline V gene encodes CDR1 SGHDT and CDR2 YYEEEE. The CDR3 totals 15 residues. CDR3 sequence reads: CASSLGGTGTREAFF. The CDR3 DNA follows: TGTGCCAGCAGCTTGGGGGGTACAGGGACGAGAGAAGCTTTCTTT.

The chain has TRBV7-2 and TRBJ2-5, with 10 bases fitting TRBD2. The germline V gene has CDR1 SGHTA and CDR2 FQGNSA. The length of the CDR3 is 15 residues. Trimming at V came to 4 bases and at J to 8 bases, leaving 10 bases not matched to a gene. As DNA, the CDR3 is TGTGCCAGCAGCTCCGGACTAGCGGCCGTCAGCACCCAGTACTTC. Translation: CASSSGLAAVSTQYF. The complete variable domain, with remaining parts taken from reference TRBV7-2 and TRBJ2-5, reads GAGVSQSPSNKVTEKGKDVELRCDPISGHTALYWYRQSLGQGLEFLIYFQGNSAPDKSGLPSDRFSAERTGGSVSTLTIQRTQQEDSAVYLCASSSGLAAVSTQYFGPGTRLLVL.

CDR3 amino acids: CASSPETSGYNEQFF. Written as DNA, the CDR3 is TGTGCCAGTAGTCCAGAGACTAGCGGATACAATGAGCAGTTCTTC. The rearrangement uses TRBV19 and TRBJ2-1; 9 bases match TRBD2. The CDR3 runs to 15 residues. Looked up from germline, CDR1 is LNHDA and CDR2 is SQIVND (reference sequence). V shed 5 bases, J shed 4 bases, and the junction held 6 bases outside the gene matches.

This clone occurred a few times. The rearrangement uses TRBV7-9 and TRBJ1-1; D uncertain. This CDR3 spans 13 amino acids. V lost 5 bases, J lost 6 bases, and 13 bases lay in between. The germline gives CDR1 SEHNR, CDR2 FQNEAQ (reference sequence). The CDR3 DNA is TGTGCCAGCAGCCTTGCCGGGTCCTCTGAAGCTTTCTTT. This encodes CASSLAGSSEAFF.

The V and J genes are TRBV5-1 and TRBJ2-1; no reliable D call. The CDR3 loop spans 15 amino acids. Trimming stripped 4 bases from V and 0 bases from J, with 11 bases between. Germline assignment: CDR1 SGHRS and CDR2 YFSETQ. CDR3 nucleotides: TGCGCCAGCAGCCCAGAAGTGGGCTCCTACAATGAGCAGTTCTTC. Protein sequence: CASSPEVGSYNEQFF. The whole variable domain, filled in from reference TRBV5-1 and TRBJ2-1, reads KAGVTQTPRYLIKTRGQQVTLSCSPISGHRSVSWYQQTPGQGLQFLFEYFSETQRNKGNFPGRFSGRQFSNSRSEMNVSTLELGDSALYLCASSPEVGSYNEQFFGPGTRLTVL.

This clone was counted between two and nine times. The V gene is TRBV19, the J gene TRBJ1-2; possible D gene TRBD1, 5 bases. This CDR3 has 16 residues. V was cut by 6 bases and J by 4 bases, with 21 bases left in between. Germline assignment: CDR1 LNHDA and CDR2 SQIVND (reference sequence). The CDR3 reads CASSGAGTVGGYGYTF. The DNA for the CDR3 is TGTGCCAGTAGCGGCGCGGGGACCGTGGGGGGCTATGGCTACACCTTC. The full variable domain, rest sourced from reference TRBV19 and TRBJ1-2, is DGGITQSPKYLFRKEGQNVTLSCEQNLNHDAMYWYRQDPGQGLRLIYYSQIVNDFQKGDIAEGYSVSREKKESFPLTVTSAQKNPTAFYLCASSGAGTVGGYGYTFGSGTRLTVV.

V and J are TRBV5-6 and TRBJ1-1; D uncertain. The germline V and J ends were trimmed by 3 bases and 1 base, with 7 bases remaining between them. This CDR3 comprises 13 residues. Germline V gives CDR1 SGHDT, CDR2 YYEEEE. Here the CDR3 reads CASSWAENTEAFF. The CDR3 DNA reads as TGTGCCAGCAGCTGGGCAGAGAACACTGAAGCTTTCTTT.

This clone was seen only once. The chain couples TRBV7-2 to TRBJ2-7; 10 nucleotides align to TRBD2. Germline V gene sequence: CDR1 SGHTA, CDR2 FQGNSA. The CDR3 extends over 14 amino acids. Losses at the gene ends were 1 base for V and 6 bases for J; bases not matched to a gene: 3. The CDR3 here is CASSLGGTSAEQYF. CDR3 sequence (DNA): TGTGCCAGCAGCTTAGGGGGGACTAGCGCCGAGCAGTACTTC.

Points on this clone: The same CDR3 arises from other DNA sequences in this sample as well. The chain links TRBV20-1 to TRBJ2-7; unclear D gene. Per germline, CDR1 DFQATT and CDR2 SNEGSKA (reference sequence). The CDR3 consists of 11 residues. Trimming took off 2 bases at V and 1 base at J, with 3 bases between the two ends. CDR3 nucleotide sequence: TGCAGTGCTAGACGATCCTACGAGCAGTACTTC. Translated: CSARRSYEQYF.

The V call is TRBV19, the J call TRBJ2-1; 7 nucleotides line up with TRBD1. In germline, CDR1 is LNHDA, CDR2 SQIVND (reference sequence). Losses at the gene ends were 10 bases for V and 0 bases for J; bases not matched to a gene: 18. The CDR3 totals 18 residues. CDR3 protein: CATKQGSLSSASYNEQFF. The CDR3 DNA reads as TGTGCCACGAAACAGGGGAGCTTGTCTTCCGCCTCCTACAATGAGCAGTTCTTC.

This clone was detected a few times. The CDR3 region has the DNA TGCGCCAGCAGCCAAGGGCCAGGCTACGAGCAGTACTTC. Translating gives CASSQGPGYEQYF. V and J are TRBV4-3 and TRBJ2-7; no reliable D call. In germline, CDR1 is LGHNA, CDR2 YSLEER. CDR3 length: 13 amino acids. V lost 1 base to trimming and J lost 3 bases, with 7 bases between them.

V gene TRBV27 combines with J gene TRBJ2-1, with TRBD1 as a possible D gene (7 bases). The ends were cut back, 4 bases at V and 4 bases at J, with 14 bases in the middle. The CDR3 is made up of 15 amino acids. Germline CDR1 and CDR2: MNHEY and SMNVEV (reference sequence). In DNA form, the CDR3 reads TGTGCCAGCAGTTCAGGGGGGCTTACGTACAATGAGCAGTTCTTC. Translated: CASSSGGLTYNEQFF.

This rearrangement joins TRBV25-1 to TRBJ2-1; D might be TRBD2 (6 bases). The CDR3 contains 16 residues. Trimming stripped 5 bases from V and 0 bases from J, with 14 bases between. The V gene's germline CDR1 is MGHDK and CDR2 SYGVNS. The CDR3 loop reads CASSPKWRGSYNEQFF. In DNA form, the CDR3 reads TGTGCCAGCAGTCCCAAGTGGAGGGGCTCCTACAATGAGCAGTTCTTC.